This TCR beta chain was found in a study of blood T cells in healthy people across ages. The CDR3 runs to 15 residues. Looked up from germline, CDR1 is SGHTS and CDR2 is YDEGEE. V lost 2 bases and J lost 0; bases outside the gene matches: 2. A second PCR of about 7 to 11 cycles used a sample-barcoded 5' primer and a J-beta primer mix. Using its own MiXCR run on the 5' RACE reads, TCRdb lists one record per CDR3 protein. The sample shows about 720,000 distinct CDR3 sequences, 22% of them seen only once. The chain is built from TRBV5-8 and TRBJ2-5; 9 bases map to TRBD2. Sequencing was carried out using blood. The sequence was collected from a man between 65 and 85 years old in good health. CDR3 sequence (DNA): TGTGCCAGCAGCTTAAGCGGGGGGAACCAAGAGACCCAGTACTTC. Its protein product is CASSLSGGNQETQYF.